Here is one T cell receptor beta chain with its context. What it binds is unknown. These data originate in a study of T cell responses to AZD1222 COVID-19 vaccine. Overall study results and limits: Baseline seropositivity occurred in only 5 or 6 AZD1222 recipients. Reports say nearly half of spike-specific TCRs go after unmutated variant regions. Spike was spanned by vaccine-associated CD4 TCRs, which were dominant at 160-218 and 743-854. Possibly, clonal diversity was underestimated; donors were largely white British and included more females.

Germline loops: CDR1 SGHTA, CDR2 FQGTGA. This CDR3 contains 17 residues. With V trimmed by 5 bases and J by 4 bases, 10 bases remained unmatched. Produced via immunoSEQ multiplex PCR; TCRdb's table is partial and in-frame only. This sample yields about 130,000 clones, of which over 90% are seen a single time; 0.85% to 0.95% belongs to the top ten. The rearrangement joins TRBV7-3 to TRBJ2-3; 12 bases line up with TRBD2. Specimen: peripheral blood, collected on day 0 of AZD1222 vaccination. The clonotype was recovered from an adult in good health. The chain's CDR3 is CASSPVARLAGADTQYF. The DNA of the CDR3 is TGTGCCAGCAGCCCCGTCGCGCGACTAGCGGGGGCAGATACGCAGTATTTT.